These 7 T cell receptor beta chains originate from one sample sequenced in a study of T-cell reconstitution after alpha-beta-depleted transplantation in children. A TCRbeta library incorporating unique molecular identifiers was prepared. TCRdb reprocessed the PCR reads via MiXCR and lists one record per CDR3 protein. The table has hundreds of thousands of distinct CDR3 sequences, 16% seen once. Sample: PBMCs from the stem cell graft donor, taken from the stem cell graft. The source is a human donor who donated a stem cell graft to a child with acute myeloid leukemia.

The rearrangement uses TRBV5-5 and TRBJ2-2, with D maybe TRBD1 (5 bases). CDR1 is SGHKS, CDR2 YYEKEE, per germline (reference sequence). Trimming pared 1 base from V and 0 bases from J, leaving 7 bases between. This CDR3 is built from 15 residues. CDR3 sequence (DNA): TGTGCCAGCAGCTTGCACAGGACGAACACCGGGGAGCTGTTTTTT. Protein sequence: CASSLHRTNTGELFF.

J is TRBJ1-1 and V is TRBV7-2; 9 nucleotides align to TRBD1. Germline lookup yields CDR1 SGHTA and CDR2 FQGNSA. V gave up 5 bases and J gave up 11 bases; unmatched junction bases: 9. CDR3 length: 13 residues. This CDR3 is CASSLRGTGKAFF. CDR3 coding DNA: TGTGCCAGCAGCCTCAGAGGGACAGGGAAGGCTTTCTTT.

This clonotype was observed many times. DNA for the CDR3: TGCAGTGCTAGAGAAAAGGGGGTGGGGGGCGGCTACACCTTC. Translated, it gives CSAREKGVGGGYTF. This chain connects TRBV20-1 to TRBJ1-2, with D perhaps matching TRBD1 (6 bases). Between the trimmed V and J ends, which lost 0 bases and 8 bases, there was a span of 16 bases. Per germline, CDR1 DFQATT and CDR2 SNEGSKA (reference sequence). The CDR3 is 14 amino acids.

A remark on this clonotype: A much larger clone is a single base away; this may be a read error. This rearrangement joins TRBV25-1 to TRBJ2-2; D gene ambiguous. CDR3 length: 11 residues. Trimming cost V 6 bases and J 6 bases, with 5 bases left between them. Germline CDR1 MGHDK, CDR2 SYGVNS. CDR3 coding DNA: TGTGCCAGCAGGAGGTCCGGGGAGCTGTTTTTT. This codes for CASRRSGELFF.

This clonotype was seen repeatedly, ten times or more. The J gene is TRBJ2-1, the V gene TRBV9, with 9 nucleotides matching TRBD1. The CDR3 is 16 residues long. With V trimmed by 4 bases and J by 3 bases, 8 bases remained unmatched. Per germline, CDR1 SGDLS and CDR2 YYNGEE. As DNA, the CDR3 is TGTGCCAGCAGCTACCGGACAGGGGACTTCTACAATGAGCAGTTCTTC. Protein product: CASSYRTGDFYNEQFF.

The rearrangement links TRBV20-1 to TRBJ1-1; 10 nucleotides match TRBD1. The V and J ends lost 3 bases and 4 bases, in that order; junction bases with no gene match: 11. The CDR3 consists of 16 residues. Germline CDR1 is DFQATT and CDR2 is SNEGSKA (reference sequence). CDR3 DNA: TGCAGTGCTAGGGGACAGGGGAACCGGAGGAGCACTGAAGCTTTCTTT. It is translated as CSARGQGNRRSTEAFF.

This clonotype has just a few counts. The V and J genes are TRBV24-1 and TRBJ2-1, with D possibly being TRBD1 (6 bases). Germline CDR1 KGHDR, CDR2 SFDVKD. The CDR3 covers 13 residues. The V and J ends lost 5 bases and 7 bases respectively, with 11 bases between them. This chain's CDR3 is CATSGAGDNEQFF. The CDR3 DNA reads TGTGCCACCAGTGGGGCAGGGGATAATGAGCAGTTCTTC.